The text below deals with one T cell receptor (beta chain). As yet, its antigen is unknown. The junction and the germline gene differ at one end; a read error may be behind it. The entry originates in a study of CD8+CD57+ T cells in acquired aplastic anemia. Whole-study results and caveats: The same twenty-nine CD8+ CDR3 sequences occurred in patients and in controls.

For sequencing, patients were chosen who had shown expansion of CD8+CD57+ cells by flow cytometry. With no exception, the patients had severe acquired aplastic anemia. TCR beta VDJ and CDR3 profiles were obtained from a genomic DNA template. TCRdb ran MiXCR on the reads and lists one entry per CDR3 protein. The table shows approximately 150,000 distinct CDR3 sequences, with less than 60% occurring only once. CDR1 is LGHNT and CDR2 is FRNRAP in the germline V gene. The CDR3 spans 13 residues. The chain joins TRBV12-5 to TRBJ1-1; D is perhaps TRBD1 (5 bases). The source material was sorted CD4+, CD8+, or CD8+CD57+ T cells (not recorded which) from PBMCs. The receptor's source is a human donor with aplastic anemia. This CDR3 reads CAGGSTERGEAFF. The CDR3 region has the DNA TGTGCTGGTGGTTCCACTGAGAGGGGCGAAGCTTTCTTT.